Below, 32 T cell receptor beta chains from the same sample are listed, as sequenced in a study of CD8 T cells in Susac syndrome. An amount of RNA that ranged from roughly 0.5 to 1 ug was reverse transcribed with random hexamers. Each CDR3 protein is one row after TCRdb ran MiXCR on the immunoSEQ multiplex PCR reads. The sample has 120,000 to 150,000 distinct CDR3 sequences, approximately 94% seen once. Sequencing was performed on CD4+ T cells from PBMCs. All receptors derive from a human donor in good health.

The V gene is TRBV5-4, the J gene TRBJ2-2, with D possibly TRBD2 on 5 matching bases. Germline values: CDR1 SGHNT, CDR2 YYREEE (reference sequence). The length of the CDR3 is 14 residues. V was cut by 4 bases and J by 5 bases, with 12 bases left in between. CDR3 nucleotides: TGTGCCAGCAGCACCGGGAACCCAACCGGGGAGCTGTTTTTT. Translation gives CASSTGNPTGELFF. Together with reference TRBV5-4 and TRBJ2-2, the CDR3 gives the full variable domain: ETGVTQSPTHLIKTRGQQVTLRCSSQSGHNTVSWYQQALGQGPQFIFQYYREEENGRGNFPPRFSGLQFPNYSSELNVNALELDDSALYLCASSTGNPTGELFFGEGSRLTVL.

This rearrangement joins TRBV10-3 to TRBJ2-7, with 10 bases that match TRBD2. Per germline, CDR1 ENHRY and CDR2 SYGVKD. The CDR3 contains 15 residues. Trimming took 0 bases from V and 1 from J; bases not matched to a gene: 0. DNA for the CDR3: TGTGCCATCAGTGAGTCGACTAGCGGGTCCTACGAGCAGTACTTC. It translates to CAISESTSGSYEQYF.

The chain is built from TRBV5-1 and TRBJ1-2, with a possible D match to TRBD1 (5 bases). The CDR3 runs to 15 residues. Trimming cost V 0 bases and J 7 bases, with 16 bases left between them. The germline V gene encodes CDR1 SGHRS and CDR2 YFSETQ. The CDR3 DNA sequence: TGCGCCAGCAGCTTGGGTCTACCGGGGGAAAGTGGCTACACCTTC. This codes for CASSLGLPGESGYTF. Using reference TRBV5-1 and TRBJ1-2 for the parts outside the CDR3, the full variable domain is KAGVTQTPRYLIKTRGQQVTLSCSPISGHRSVSWYQQTPGQGLQFLFEYFSETQRNKGNFPGRFSGRQFSNSRSEMNVSTLELGDSALYLCASSLGLPGESGYTFGSGTRLTVV.

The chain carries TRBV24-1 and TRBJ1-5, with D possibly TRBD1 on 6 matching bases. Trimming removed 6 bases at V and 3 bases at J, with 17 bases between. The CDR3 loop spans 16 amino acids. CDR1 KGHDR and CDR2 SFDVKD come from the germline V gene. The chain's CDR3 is CATSLGGRGYNQPQHF. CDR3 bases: TGTGCCACCAGTTTGGGGGGCAGGGGCTACAATCAGCCCCAGCATTTT.

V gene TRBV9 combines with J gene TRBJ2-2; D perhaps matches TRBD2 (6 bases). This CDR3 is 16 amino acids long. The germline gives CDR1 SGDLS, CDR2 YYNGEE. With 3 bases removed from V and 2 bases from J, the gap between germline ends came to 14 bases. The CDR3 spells CASSGSSGFNTGELFF. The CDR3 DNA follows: TGTGCCAGCAGCGGATCGAGCGGGTTTAACACCGGGGAGCTGTTTTTT. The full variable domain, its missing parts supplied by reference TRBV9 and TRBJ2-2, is DSGVTQTPKHLITATGQRVTLRCSPRSGDLSVYWYQQSLDQGLQFLIQYYNGEERAKGNILERFSAQQFPDLHSELNLSSLELGDSALYFCASSGSSGFNTGELFFGEGSRLTVL.

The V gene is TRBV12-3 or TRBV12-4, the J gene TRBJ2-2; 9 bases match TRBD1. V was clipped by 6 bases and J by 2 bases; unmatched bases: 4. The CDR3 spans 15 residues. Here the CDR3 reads CASRATGGNTGELFF. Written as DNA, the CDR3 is TGTGCCAGCAGGGCGACAGGGGGAAACACCGGGGAGCTGTTTTTT.

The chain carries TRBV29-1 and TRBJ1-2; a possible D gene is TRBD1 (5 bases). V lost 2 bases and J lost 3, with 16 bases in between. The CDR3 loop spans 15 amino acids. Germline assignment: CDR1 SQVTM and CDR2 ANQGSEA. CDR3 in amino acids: CSVESGAGKHYGYTF. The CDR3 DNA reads TGCAGCGTTGAATCTGGGGCAGGGAAACACTATGGCTACACCTTC.

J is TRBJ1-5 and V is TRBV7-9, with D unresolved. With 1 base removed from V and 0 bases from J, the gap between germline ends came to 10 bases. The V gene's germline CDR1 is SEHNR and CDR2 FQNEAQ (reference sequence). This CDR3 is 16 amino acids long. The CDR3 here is CASSLGSDYSNQPQHF. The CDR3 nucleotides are TGTGCCAGCAGCTTAGGTTCAGATTATAGCAATCAGCCCCAGCATTTT.

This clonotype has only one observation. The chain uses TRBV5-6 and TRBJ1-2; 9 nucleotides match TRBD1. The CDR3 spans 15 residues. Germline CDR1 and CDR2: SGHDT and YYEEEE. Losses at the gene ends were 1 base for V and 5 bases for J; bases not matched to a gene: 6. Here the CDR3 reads CASSLTGQGFYGYTF. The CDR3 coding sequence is TGTGCCAGCAGCTTGACGGGACAGGGATTTTATGGCTACACCTTC.

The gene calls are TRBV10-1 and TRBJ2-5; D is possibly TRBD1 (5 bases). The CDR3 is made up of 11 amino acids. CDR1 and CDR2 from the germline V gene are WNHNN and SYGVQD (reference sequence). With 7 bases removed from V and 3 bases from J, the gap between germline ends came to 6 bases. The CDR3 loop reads CASIREETQYF. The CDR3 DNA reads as TGCGCCAGCATCAGGGAAGAGACCCAGTACTTC.

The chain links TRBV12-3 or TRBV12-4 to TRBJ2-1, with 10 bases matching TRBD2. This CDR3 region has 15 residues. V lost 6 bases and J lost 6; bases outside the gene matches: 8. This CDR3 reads CASRDLAGVINEQFF. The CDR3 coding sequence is TGTGCCAGCAGAGACCTAGCGGGAGTTATCAATGAGCAGTTCTTC.

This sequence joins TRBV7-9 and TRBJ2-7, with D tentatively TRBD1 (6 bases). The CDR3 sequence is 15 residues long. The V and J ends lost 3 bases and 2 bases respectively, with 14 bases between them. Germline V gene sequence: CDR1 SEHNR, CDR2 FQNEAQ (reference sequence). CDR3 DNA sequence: TGTGCCAGCAGCTTGGTTGGGAAGGGGGCCTACGAGCAGTACTTC. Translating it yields CASSLVGKGAYEQYF.

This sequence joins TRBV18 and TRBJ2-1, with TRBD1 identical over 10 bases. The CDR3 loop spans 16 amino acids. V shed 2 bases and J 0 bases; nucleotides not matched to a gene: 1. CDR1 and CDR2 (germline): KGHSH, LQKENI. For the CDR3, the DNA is TGTGCCAGCTCACCAAGGACAGGGGGCTCCTACAATGAGCAGTTCTTC. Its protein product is CASSPRTGGSYNEQFF.

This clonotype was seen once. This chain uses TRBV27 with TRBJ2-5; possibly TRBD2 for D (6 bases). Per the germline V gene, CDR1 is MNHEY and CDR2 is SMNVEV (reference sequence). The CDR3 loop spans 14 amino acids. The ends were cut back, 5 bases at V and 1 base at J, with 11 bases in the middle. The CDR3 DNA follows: TGTGCCAGCAGTCCATGGGGAGGCCAAGAGACCCAGTACTTC. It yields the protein CASSPWGGQETQYF.

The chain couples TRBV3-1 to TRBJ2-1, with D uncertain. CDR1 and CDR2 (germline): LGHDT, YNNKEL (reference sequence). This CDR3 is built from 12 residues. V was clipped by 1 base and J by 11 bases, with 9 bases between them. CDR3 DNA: TGTGCCAGCAGCCAAGGGAACAGCCAGCAGTTCTTC. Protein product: CASSQGNSQQFF.

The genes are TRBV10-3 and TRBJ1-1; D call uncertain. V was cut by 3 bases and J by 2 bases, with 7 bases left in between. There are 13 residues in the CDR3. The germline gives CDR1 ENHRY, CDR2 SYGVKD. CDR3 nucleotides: TGTGCCATCAGTGACCCCCGAAACACTGAAGCTTTCTTT. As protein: CAISDPRNTEAFF.

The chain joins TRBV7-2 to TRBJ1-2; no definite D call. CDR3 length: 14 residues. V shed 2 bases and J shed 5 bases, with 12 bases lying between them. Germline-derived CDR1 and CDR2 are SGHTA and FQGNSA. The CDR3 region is CASSLNARDYGYTF. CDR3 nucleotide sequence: TGTGCCAGCAGCTTAAACGCGAGGGATTATGGCTACACCTTC. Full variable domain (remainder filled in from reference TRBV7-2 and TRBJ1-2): GAGVSQSPSNKVTEKGKDVELRCDPISGHTALYWYRQSLGQGLEFLIYFQGNSAPDKSGLPSDRFSAERTGGSVSTLTIQRTQQEDSAVYLCASSLNARDYGYTFGSGTRLTVV.

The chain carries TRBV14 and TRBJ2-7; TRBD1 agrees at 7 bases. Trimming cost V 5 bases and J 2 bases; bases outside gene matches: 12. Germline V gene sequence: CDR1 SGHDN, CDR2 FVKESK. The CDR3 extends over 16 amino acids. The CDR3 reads CASSEKVGDRPYEQYF. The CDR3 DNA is TGTGCCAGCAGCGAAAAAGTAGGGGACAGACCCTACGAGCAGTACTTC.

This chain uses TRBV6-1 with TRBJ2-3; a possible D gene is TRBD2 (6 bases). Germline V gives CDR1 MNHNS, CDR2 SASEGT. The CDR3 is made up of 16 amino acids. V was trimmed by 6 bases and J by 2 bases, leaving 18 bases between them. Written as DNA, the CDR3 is TGTGCCAGCAGCCCGCTAAAGACTAGAGTCACAGATACGCAGTATTTT. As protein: CASSPLKTRVTDTQYF.

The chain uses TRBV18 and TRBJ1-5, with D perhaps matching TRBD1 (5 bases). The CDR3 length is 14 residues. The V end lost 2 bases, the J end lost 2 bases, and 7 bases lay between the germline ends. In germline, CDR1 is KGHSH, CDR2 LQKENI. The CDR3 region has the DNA TGTGCCAGCTCACCATCCAGGGGCAATCAGCCCCAGCATTTT. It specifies CASSPSRGNQPQHF.

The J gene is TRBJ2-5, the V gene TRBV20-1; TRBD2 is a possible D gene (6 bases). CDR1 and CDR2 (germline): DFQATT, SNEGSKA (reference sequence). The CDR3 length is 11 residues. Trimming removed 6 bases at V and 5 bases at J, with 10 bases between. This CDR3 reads CSAAGRETQYF. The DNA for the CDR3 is TGCAGTGCAGCAGGGAGGGAGACCCAGTACTTC.

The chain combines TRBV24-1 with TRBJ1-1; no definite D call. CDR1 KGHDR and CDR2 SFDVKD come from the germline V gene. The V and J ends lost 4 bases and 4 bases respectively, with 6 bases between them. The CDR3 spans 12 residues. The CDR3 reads CATSDPGTEAFF. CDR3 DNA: TGTGCCACCAGTGACCCCGGCACTGAAGCTTTCTTT.

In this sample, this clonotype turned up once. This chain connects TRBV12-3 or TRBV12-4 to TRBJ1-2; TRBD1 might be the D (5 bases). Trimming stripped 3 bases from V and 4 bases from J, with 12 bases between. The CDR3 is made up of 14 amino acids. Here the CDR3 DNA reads TGTGCCAGCAGTTTCTACGGGGGAAGCTATGGCTACACCTTC. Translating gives CASSFYGGSYGYTF.

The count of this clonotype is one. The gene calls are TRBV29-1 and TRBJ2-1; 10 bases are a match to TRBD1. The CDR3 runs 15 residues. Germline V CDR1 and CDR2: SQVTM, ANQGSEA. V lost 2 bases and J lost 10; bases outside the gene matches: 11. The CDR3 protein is CSVEWAGQGFKEQFF. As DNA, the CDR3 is TGCAGCGTTGAATGGGCGGGACAGGGGTTCAAGGAGCAGTTCTTC.

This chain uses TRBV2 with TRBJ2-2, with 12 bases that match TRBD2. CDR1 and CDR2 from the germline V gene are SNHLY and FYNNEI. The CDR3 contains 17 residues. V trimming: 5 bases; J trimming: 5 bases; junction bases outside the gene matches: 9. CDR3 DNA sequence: TGTGCCAGCAGTAAACTAGCGGGAGGCACCGGGACCGGGGAGCTGTTTTTT. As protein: CASSKLAGGTGTGELFF.

The CDR3 bases are TGTGCCAGCAGTTTAGACCGGACAATAGGCGGCTACACCTTC. As protein: CASSLDRTIGGYTF. The chain links TRBV12-3 or TRBV12-4 to TRBJ1-2; maybe TRBD1 (5 bases). V lost 1 base, J lost 8 bases, and 14 bases lay in between. The CDR3 is 14 amino acids.

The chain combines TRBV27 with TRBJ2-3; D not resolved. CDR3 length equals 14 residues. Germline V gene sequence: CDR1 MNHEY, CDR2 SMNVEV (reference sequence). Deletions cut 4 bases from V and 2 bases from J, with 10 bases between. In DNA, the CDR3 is TGTGCCAGCAGTTCCAGCCCGCACACAGATACGCAGTATTTT. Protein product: CASSSSPHTDTQYF.

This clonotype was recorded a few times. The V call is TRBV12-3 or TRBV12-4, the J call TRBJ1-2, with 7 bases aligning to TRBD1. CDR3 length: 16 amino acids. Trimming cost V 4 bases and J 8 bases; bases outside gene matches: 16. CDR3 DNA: TGTGCCAGCAGTTCGGGGGACAGTTCCTCTCTGTGGGGCTACACCTTC. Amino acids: CASSSGDSSSLWGYTF.

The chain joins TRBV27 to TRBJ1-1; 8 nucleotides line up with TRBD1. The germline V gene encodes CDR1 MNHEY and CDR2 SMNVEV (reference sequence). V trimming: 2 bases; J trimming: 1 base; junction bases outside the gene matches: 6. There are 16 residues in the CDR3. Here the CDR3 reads CASSLGQGAGNTEAFF. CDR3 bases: TGTGCCAGCAGTTTAGGGCAGGGGGCTGGGAACACTGAAGCTTTCTTT.

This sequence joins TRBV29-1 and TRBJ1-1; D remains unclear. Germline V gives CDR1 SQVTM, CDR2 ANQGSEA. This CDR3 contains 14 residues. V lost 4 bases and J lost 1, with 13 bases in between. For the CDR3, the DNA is TGCAGCGTTGCTCGTGGACTCTCGAACACTGAAGCTTTCTTT. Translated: CSVARGLSNTEAFF.

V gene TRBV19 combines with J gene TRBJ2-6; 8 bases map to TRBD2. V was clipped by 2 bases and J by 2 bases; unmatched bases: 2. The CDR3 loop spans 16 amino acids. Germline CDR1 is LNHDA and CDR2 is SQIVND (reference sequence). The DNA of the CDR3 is TGTGCCAGTAGTATACGGGGGGGCCCTGGGGCCAACGTCCTGACTTTC. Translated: CASSIRGGPGANVLTF.

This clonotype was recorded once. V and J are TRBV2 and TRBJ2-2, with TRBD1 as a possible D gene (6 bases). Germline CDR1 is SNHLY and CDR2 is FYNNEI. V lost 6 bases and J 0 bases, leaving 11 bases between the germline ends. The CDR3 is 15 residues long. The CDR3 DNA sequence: TGTGCCAGCAGAGCCGGGACAACGAACACCGGGGAGCTGTTTTTT. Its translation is CASRAGTTNTGELFF.